These T cell receptor beta chains were read from a single sample in a study of blood T cells in healthy people across ages. TCRdb itself ran the 5' RACE reads through MiXCR, one entry per CDR3 protein. The table includes about 1,400,000 distinct CDR3 sequences, approximately 42% detected once. The sample taken for sequencing was blood. The receptors shown here come from a woman aged 18-29 years in good health. The CDR3 runs from the conserved cysteine through the conserved F or W. Each record gives: D gene, V gene, J gene, clone size, CDR3 DNA, CDR3 protein. D genes are given only for firm matches. Size values are once, few and many counts, or a class for expanded clones, and some rows have none.

TRBD2	TRBV12-3/TRBV12-4	TRBJ2-7	NA	TGTGCCAGCAGTTTAGGGGGACTAGCATCCGCGGTGGGGGACTACGAGCAGTACTTC	CASSLGGLASAVGDYEQYF
TRBD2	TRBV9	TRBJ2-1	few	TGTGCCAGCAGCGTCGGGACTAGCGGTAGCGATGAGCAGTTCTTC	CASSVGTSGSDEQFF
NA	TRBV7-9	TRBJ2-7	NA	TGTGCCAGCAGTCAAACAGACTCCGGCTACGAGCAGTACTTC	CASSQTDSGYEQYF
NA	TRBV20-1	TRBJ1-1	few	TGCAGTGCTAGAGCCGGAGGTGGGGGCTGGGGTGAAGCTTTCTTT	CSARAGGGGWGEAFF
TRBD2	TRBV27	TRBJ2-3	few	TGTGCCAGCAGTTTATTGGGGCGGGAGGCTAGCACAGATACGCAGTATTTT	CASSLLGREASTDTQYF
TRBD1	TRBV20-1	TRBJ1-6	NA	TGCAGTGCTACGTCTACAGGGGGCAATTCACCCCTCCACTTT	CSATSTGGNSPLHF
NA	TRBV2	TRBJ2-3	NA	TGTGCCAGCAGTGGGGACTTCACAGATACGCAGTATTTT	CASSGDFTDTQYF
TRBD2	TRBV20-1	TRBJ2-7	NA	TGCAGTGCTAAGGAATCGGGACTAGCGGGACTCTCCTACAATGAGCAGTACTTC	CSAKESGLAGLSYNEQYF
TRBD2	TRBV10-2	TRBJ2-1	NA	TGCGCCAGCAAGTTAGCGGGAGGGCCCATCTCCTACAATGAGCAGTTCTTC	CASKLAGGPISYNEQFF
NA	TRBV10-3	TRBJ2-5	few	TGTGCCATCAGGCCCACCATCGCGGAGACCCAGTACTTC	CAIRPTIAETQYF
NA	TRBV7-2	TRBJ2-1	NA	TGTGCCAGCACTCGCTGGAGTGGTTCCCCCTACAATGAGCAGTTCTTC	CASTRWSGSPYNEQFF
TRBD1	TRBV20-1	TRBJ2-7	NA	TGCAGTGCTAGAGTCAGGGGGTCCGAATCCTACAATGAGCAGTACTTC	CSARVRGSESYNEQYF
TRBD2	TRBV5-6	TRBJ2-5	few	TGTGCCAGCATCGACGGGGGGGCGTTGGAGACCCAGTACTTC	CASIDGGALETQYF
NA	TRBV5-4	TRBJ2-5	NA	TGTGCCAGCAGCTTGGACAGGCCAGAGACCCAGTACTTC	CASSLDRPETQYF
TRBD2	TRBV14	TRBJ2-3	few	TGTGCCAGCAGCCAAGATTGGGAGGCTAGCGGGACAGATACGCAGTATTTT	CASSQDWEASGTDTQYF
TRBD2	TRBV4-1	TRBJ2-5	few	TGCGCCAGCAGCCAAGGAAAACCGGGACTAGCGGGGCACCAAGAGACCCAGTACTTC	CASSQGKPGLAGHQETQYF
NA	TRBV7-2	TRBJ2-7	many	TGTGCCAGCAGCTTAACAGGGCAGGGCTCCTACGAGCAGTACTTC	CASSLTGQGSYEQYF
TRBD1	TRBV2	TRBJ2-5	NA	TGTGCCAGCAGTTACGGGACAGCGAACCTCCAAGAGACCCAGTACTTC	CASSYGTANLQETQYF
NA	TRBV28	TRBJ1-5	few	TGTGCCAGCAGTGACTTACAGGGTCCAAAGCCCCAGCATTTT	CASSDLQGPKPQHF
NA	TRBV5-1	TRBJ2-6	NA	TGCGCCAGCTGCGTCGGCTCTGGGGCCAACGTCCTGACTTTC	CASCVGSGANVLTF
NA	TRBV5-1	TRBJ2-7	NA	TGCGCCAGCAGCTTGGCCAGTAGCTTCCACGAGCAGTACTTC	CASSLASSFHEQYF
TRBD2	TRBV20-1	TRBJ2-1	few	TGCAGTGCTAGCATGGCTAGCGGGGACTACTCCTACAATGAGCAGTTCTTC	CSASMASGDYSYNEQFF
NA	TRBV29-1	TRBJ1-4	few	TGCAGCGTCCTGACGACAGAGCGAGGTGAAAAACTGTTTTTT	CSVLTTERGEKLFF
NA	TRBV7-9	TRBJ2-4	NA	TGTGCCAGCAGCTTAGGTGGCGGGGATGACCCAGTCAAAAACATTCAGTACTTC	CASSLGGGDDPVKNIQYF
NA	TRBV27	TRBJ2-1	few	TGTGCCAGCATGAGGAGGGAGTACAATGAGCAGTTCTTC	CASMRREYNEQFF
TRBD2	TRBV12-3/TRBV12-4	TRBJ2-7	NA	TGTGCCAGCAACCCCGGGACTAGCGACTACGAGCAGTACTTC	CASNPGTSDYEQYF
NA	TRBV4-1	TRBJ1-5	NA	TGCGCCAGCAGCCAAGAGGCAGGGAGGCATCAGCCCCAGCATTTT	CASSQEAGRHQPQHF
NA	TRBV5-1	TRBJ2-7	few	TGCGCCAGCAGCCCCACTGGGAAACACGAGCAGTACTTC	CASSPTGKHEQYF
NA	TRBV29-1	TRBJ1-2	once	TGCAGCGTTCAGGACAGTAACTATGGCTACACCTTC	CSVQDSNYGYTF
NA	TRBV6-2/TRBV6-3	TRBJ2-2	NA	TGTGCCAGCACTTGGCAGGGTACCGTCGGGGAGCTGTTTTTT	CASTWQGTVGELFF
NA	TRBV29-1	TRBJ1-1	NA	TGCAGCGTTGAGGGCAGGCTTTACACTGAAGCTTTCTTT	CSVEGRLYTEAFF
TRBD2	TRBV4-2	TRBJ2-5	NA	TGTGCCAGCAGCCAAGGTGGTAGCGGGGGTCAAGAGACCCAGTACTTC	CASSQGGSGGQETQYF
TRBD2	TRBV19	TRBJ2-1	NA	TGTGCCAGTAGAAAACTAGCGGGAGGGAATGAGCAGTTCTTC	CASRKLAGGNEQFF
TRBD1	TRBV5-6	TRBJ1-4	NA	TGTGCCAGCAGCTTGGGTGCAGGGGGCCGAGCAACTAATGAAAAACTGTTTTTT	CASSLGAGGRATNEKLFF
NA	TRBV29-1	TRBJ1-1	NA	TGCAGCGTTCGGGTTCCCAAAAGCATGAACACTGAAGCTTTCTTT	CSVRVPKSMNTEAFF
TRBD2	TRBV12-3/TRBV12-4	TRBJ2-5	few	TGTGCCAGCAGTTCCGCTAGCGGCATCAGAAAAGAGACCCAGTACTTC	CASSSASGIRKETQYF
TRBD2	TRBV4-1	TRBJ2-2	NA	TGCGCCAGCAGCCCCCCCTCACTAGCGGGGGGGGCCGGGGAGCTGTTTTTT	CASSPPSLAGGAGELFF
NA	TRBV11-2	TRBJ2-7	few	TGTGCCAGCAGCTTACACCTACCGGGTCACCTCTACGAGCAGTACTTC	CASSLHLPGHLYEQYF
NA	TRBV15	TRBJ2-3	NA	TGTGCCACCAGCCCTAGGGCGGCGGTGGATACGCAGTATTTT	CATSPRAAVDTQYF
TRBD1	TRBV12-3/TRBV12-4	TRBJ1-2	few	TGTGCCAGCACCAACGGACAGGTGATCTATGGCTACACCTTC	CASTNGQVIYGYTF
NA	TRBV28	TRBJ1-6	NA	TGTGCCAGCAGTTTAAAGTCCCCAGCGGCACCCCTCCACTTT	CASSLKSPAAPLHF
NA	TRBV19	TRBJ1-6	NA	TGTGCCAGTGATTCGAGGTTTGGCGCGAGCTCCTATAATTCACCCCTCCACTTT	CASDSRFGASSYNSPLHF
NA	TRBV5-1	TRBJ1-2	few	TGCGCCAGCAGCTTGGAAAATCCGGGGCAGCAAGCCTACACCTTC	CASSLENPGQQAYTF
NA	TRBV6-6	TRBJ2-7	NA	TGTGCCAGCAGCCCCGACGGGGGGCAGACCCACGAGCAGTACTTC	CASSPDGGQTHEQYF
TRBD2	TRBV4-2	TRBJ2-7	NA	TGTGCCAGCAGGCCCCACTCCGGGACTAGCGGGTCCTACGAGCAGTACTTC	CASRPHSGTSGSYEQYF
NA	TRBV14	TRBJ2-1	NA	TGTGCCAGCAGCCAATATGGGGGGCGGTACAATGAGCAGTTCTTC	CASSQYGGRYNEQFF